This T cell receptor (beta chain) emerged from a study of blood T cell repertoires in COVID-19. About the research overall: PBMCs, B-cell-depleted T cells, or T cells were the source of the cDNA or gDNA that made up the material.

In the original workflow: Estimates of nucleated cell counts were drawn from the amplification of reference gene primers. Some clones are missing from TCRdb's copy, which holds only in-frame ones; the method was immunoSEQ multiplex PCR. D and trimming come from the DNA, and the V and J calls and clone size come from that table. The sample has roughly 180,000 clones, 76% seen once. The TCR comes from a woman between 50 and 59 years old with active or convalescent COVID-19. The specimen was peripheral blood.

The CDR3 protein is CASSPGGTSRAAQHF. The CDR3 bases are TGTGCCAGCAGTCCAGGGGGTACCTCAAGGGCAGCCCAGCATTTT. This sequence joins TRBV6-5 and TRBJ1-5; 7 bases are shared with TRBD1. Germline V gene data show CDR1 as MNHEY and CDR2 as SVGAGI. The CDR3 spans 15 residues. The trim removed 5 bases at V and 11 bases at J, leaving 15 bases unmatched.